This T cell receptor (beta chain) comes out of a study of T cells in Graves' hyperthyroidism and ophthalmopathy. Authors of the study amplified TCR beta CDR3 regions from RNA transcripts. During a first-round RT-PCR of the TCR CDR3, the HTBI primer set was used. TCRdb analysed the multiplex PCR reads with MiXCR anew, one entry per CDR3 protein. This sample has around 400,000 distinct CDR3 sequences, with around a sixth found just once. Regarding the study as a whole: Ophthalmopathy was told apart from stable hyperthyroidism by a 13 V-J model.

V lost 5 bases to trimming and J lost 5 bases; unmatched junction nucleotides: 9. Germline V gene lookup returns CDR1 SEHNR and CDR2 FQNEAQ (reference sequence). The CDR3 spans 15 residues. Lactation, pregnancy, other autoimmune disease or uncontrolled infection led to exclusion of patients. This clonotype came up many times. Its antigen is unknown. The sample taken for sequencing was blood. This chain links TRBV7-9 with TRBJ2-7; 10 bases align to TRBD1. This receptor was identified in a woman aged 18-35 years with Graves' hyperthyroidism that later progressed to Graves' ophthalmopathy. The CDR3 loop is CASSQPGTGAHEQYF. CDR3 bases: TGTGCCAGCAGCCAACCCGGGACAGGGGCCCACGAGCAGTACTTC.